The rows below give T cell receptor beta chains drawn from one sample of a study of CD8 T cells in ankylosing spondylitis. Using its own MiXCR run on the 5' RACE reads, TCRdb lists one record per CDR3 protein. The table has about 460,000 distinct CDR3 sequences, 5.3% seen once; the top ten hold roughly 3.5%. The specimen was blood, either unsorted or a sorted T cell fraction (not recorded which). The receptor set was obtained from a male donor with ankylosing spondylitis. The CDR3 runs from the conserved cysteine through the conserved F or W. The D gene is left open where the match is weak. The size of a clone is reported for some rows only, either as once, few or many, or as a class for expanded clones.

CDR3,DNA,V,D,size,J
CASSLGWTAAYEQYF,TGTGCCAGCAGCTTGGGTTGGACAGCCGCCTACGAGCAGTACTTC,TRBV5-8,-,many,TRBJ2-7
CASLKGGAYEQYF,TGCGCCAGCCTCAAGGGAGGGGCCTACGAGCAGTACTTC,TRBV10-2,TRBD2,many,TRBJ2-7
CASSEGPPVGQPQHF,TGTGCCAGCAGTGAGGGACCGCCCGTGGGTCAGCCCCAGCATTTT,TRBV6-2/TRBV6-3,-,few,TRBJ1-5
CASSFQGRGRATDTQYF,TGTGCCAGCAGTTTCCAAGGGCGCGGGAGAGCCACAGATACGCAGTATTTT,TRBV27,TRBD2,many,TRBJ2-3
CASSFFGGPDTGELFF,TGTGCCAGCAGTTTCTTCGGGGGGCCTGACACCGGGGAGCTGTTTTTT,TRBV6-5,-,-,TRBJ2-2
CASSARQGETQYF,TGTGCCAGCAGCGCCCGTCAGGGAGAGACCCAGTACTTC,TRBV9,-,many,TRBJ2-5
CCAREVIGSSYNEQFF,TGCTGTGCTAGAGAAGTTATCGGATCCTCCTACAATGAGCAGTTCTTC,TRBV20-1,-,few,TRBJ2-1
CASSLWASGANVLTF,TGTGCCAGCAGCTTATGGGCGTCTGGGGCCAACGTCCTGACTTTC,TRBV7-2,-,many,TRBJ2-6
CASSGAFSYEQYF,TGTGCCAGCAGTGGGGCCTTCTCCTACGAGCAGTACTTC,TRBV12-3/TRBV12-4,-,-,TRBJ2-7
CASRRPGQGVKAFF,TGTGCCAGCAGACGACCAGGGCAGGGGGTCAAGGCTTTCTTT,TRBV6-2/TRBV6-3,TRBD1,many,TRBJ1-1
CASSPGTSSSYEQYF,TGTGCCAGCAGCCCCGGGACGTCAAGCTCCTACGAGCAGTACTTC,TRBV12-3/TRBV12-4,-,many,TRBJ2-7
CASSRPRAGPTDTQYF,TGTGCCAGCAGCCGACCACGAGCGGGGCCCACAGATACGCAGTATTTT,TRBV4-2,TRBD2,many,TRBJ2-3
CASSVGTGWNNEQYF,TGTGCCAGCAGTGTAGGGACAGGGTGGAACAACGAGCAGTACTTC,TRBV6-2/TRBV6-3,TRBD1,many,TRBJ2-7
CASRLTGTGFAGELFF,TGTGCCAGCAGACTTACCGGGACAGGGTTCGCCGGGGAGCTGTTTTTT,TRBV5-6,TRBD1,many,TRBJ2-2
CSATGSPNEKLFF,TGCAGTGCAACAGGGTCCCCTAATGAAAAACTGTTTTTT,TRBV20-1,-,few,TRBJ1-4
CASSTATERPQHF,TGTGCCAGCAGCACTGCCACGGAGCGGCCCCAGCATTTT,TRBV7-2,-,many,TRBJ1-5
CASGQRSSYEQYF,TGTGCCAGCGGACAGAGGAGCTCCTACGAGCAGTACTTC,TRBV6-2/TRBV6-3,-,-,TRBJ2-7
CASSFRLGDASPLHF,TGTGCCAGCAGTTTCCGCCTGGGGGATGCTTCACCCCTCCACTTT,TRBV28,-,many,TRBJ1-6
CASSQDDGRGGYGYTF,TGCGCCAGCAGCCAAGATGATGGCAGGGGGGGCTATGGCTACACCTTC,TRBV4-3,TRBD1,many,TRBJ1-2
CASSPPGGGADTQYF,TGCGCCAGCAGCCCGCCCGGGGGGGGAGCAGATACGCAGTATTTT,TRBV5-1,TRBD2,many,TRBJ2-3
CSVQYATGDTEAFF,TGCAGCGTTCAGTATGCGACAGGGGACACTGAAGCTTTCTTT,TRBV29-1,TRBD1,many,TRBJ1-1
CAISEGGDTDTQYF,TGTGCCATCAGTGAAGGGGGGGACACAGATACGCAGTATTTT,TRBV10-3,-,few,TRBJ2-3
CASTDLYGVFF,TGTGCCAGCACAGATTTATATGGGGTGTTCTTC,TRBV6-2/TRBV6-3,-,many,TRBJ2-1
CASSFGTVNQPQHF,TGTGCCAGCAGTTTCGGGACAGTTAATCAGCCCCAGCATTTT,TRBV12-3/TRBV12-4,TRBD1,many,TRBJ1-5
CASTGIGTAYGYTF,TGTGCCAGCACCGGTATCGGGACAGCCTATGGCTACACCTTC,TRBV7-9,TRBD1,many,TRBJ1-2
CASSLNRNDGGYTF,TGTGCCAGCAGCTTAAACAGAAACGACGGAGGCTACACCTTC,TRBV7-2,-,-,TRBJ1-2
CAISESTGMDGYTF,TGTGCCATCAGTGAGTCGACAGGGATGGATGGCTACACCTTC,TRBV10-3,TRBD1,many,TRBJ1-2
CSARSPGGVRRETQYF,TGCAGTGCTCGCTCCCCGGGTGGAGTCCGCAGGGAGACCCAGTACTTC,TRBV20-1,-,many,TRBJ2-5
CASSFSRQGSTDTQYF,TGTGCCAGCAGTTTCTCCCGACAGGGTAGCACAGATACGCAGTATTTT,TRBV12-3/TRBV12-4,TRBD1,many,TRBJ2-3
CASSSHGASEYSPLHF,TGTGCCAGCAGCTCCCATGGTGCATCGGAGTATTCACCCCTCCACTTT,TRBV7-2,-,many,TRBJ1-6
CASSQGQIFSGANVLTF,TGCGCCAGCAGTCAAGGACAGATATTCTCTGGGGCCAACGTCCTGACTTTC,TRBV5-1,-,many,TRBJ2-6
CASSRMTGSATNEKLFF,TGTGCCAGCTCACGAATGACAGGGAGCGCAACTAATGAAAAACTGTTTTTT,TRBV18,TRBD1,-,TRBJ1-4
CASTELGLDSPLHF,TGTGCCAGCACGGAGTTAGGATTAGACTCACCCCTCCACTTT,TRBV7-2,-,many,TRBJ1-6
CASSLRGGVSTDTQYF,TGCGCCAGCAGCTTGCGCGGGGGCGTTAGCACAGATACGCAGTATTTT,TRBV5-1,-,many,TRBJ2-3
CSARDPAGVDSPLHF,TGCAGTGCTAGAGACCCCGCAGGGGTGGATTCACCCCTCCACTTT,TRBV20-1,-,many,TRBJ1-6
CASTRGRGNYGYTF,TGTGCCAGCACACGGGGGAGAGGGAACTATGGCTACACCTTC,TRBV7-2,-,many,TRBJ1-2
CASSQVDSFSYNEQFF,TGTGCCAGCAGCCAAGTGGATTCATTTTCCTACAATGAGCAGTTCTTC,TRBV14,-,-,TRBJ2-1
CASSAGTVRAYEQYF,TGTGCCAGCAGCGCCGGGACAGTGAGAGCCTACGAGCAGTACTTC,TRBV7-9,TRBD1,-,TRBJ2-7
CASRTWGSSYNEQFF,TGTGCCAGCAGAACGTGGGGGTCCTCCTACAATGAGCAGTTCTTC,TRBV27,-,many,TRBJ2-1
CSAKGIGVGKNIQYF,TGCAGTGCTAAAGGAATAGGGGTAGGAAAAAACATTCAGTACTTC,TRBV20-1,-,many,TRBJ2-4
CSARATLAIYPYEQYF,TGCAGTGCTAGAGCCACACTAGCGATTTATCCCTACGAGCAGTACTTC,TRBV20-1,TRBD2,many,TRBJ2-7